The source of this TCR beta chain is a study of lymphopenia after photon versus proton radiotherapy. As concerns this clone: Its antigen is undetermined.

Study-wide results and limits: Post-nadir TCR diversity decline inversely tracked overall survival among those who died. Under photons, naive T cells and diversity fell while effector/memory populations rose. Post-nadir diversity loss with photons came from oligoclonal expansion, particularly CD8+ Temra cells. Survival link was tested only in deceased patients; proton benefit remains a possibility.

The protocol was immunoSEQ multiplex PCR, while the TCRdb copy is restricted to in-frame clones and leaves out a portion. The table records 65,000 to 75,000 clones, 75% to 90% of them present only once. The material sequenced was peripheral blood, taken from a patient treated with proton-based radiotherapy. This TCR was sampled from a man older than 75 with esophageal cancer.

CDR3 protein: CASSPGGIGYGYTF. CDR3 nucleotides: TGTGCCAGCAGCCCAGGGGGTATCGGCTATGGCTACACCTTC. The gene calls are TRBV5-4 and TRBJ1-2, with 7 bases aligning to TRBD1. V trimming: 4 bases; J trimming: 4 bases; junction bases outside the gene matches: 7. The CDR3 runs 14 residues. Germline values: CDR1 SGHNT, CDR2 YYREEE (reference sequence).